The clone carrying this T cell receptor beta chain was seen a handful of times. No antigen is known for it. The repertoire was sequenced with immunoSEQ multiplex PCR; TCRdb's copy has only in-frame clones and lacks some. The sample has about 140,000 clones, roughly 92% seen once. The germline V gene has CDR1 SGHTA and CDR2 FQGNSA. Trimming took 1 base from V and 7 from J, leaving 4 bases between them. The CDR3 spans 11 residues. The record originates from a study of T cell responses to AZD1222 COVID-19 vaccine. Overall study findings and caveats: Seropositivity was recorded at baseline in only a handful of AZD1222 recipients.

The source of this sequence is an adult in good health. The chain employs TRBV7-2 and TRBJ1-1, with D unclear. Material: peripheral blood, obtained on day 0 of AZD1222 vaccination. CDR3 loop: CASSLVLEAFF. DNA of the CDR3: TGTGCCAGCAGCTTAGTTCTTGAAGCTTTCTTT.